This T cell receptor (beta chain) is from a study of T cells in lung cancer brain metastases listed by TCRdb under 2018. Some background on the complete study: Most of the 20 patients had a history of tobacco use, with a median of roughly 40 pack-years. A median interval of approximately 350 days was observed between acquisition of the primary and brain metastasis specimens. The cohort comprised around 20 patients contributing 40 specimens, one primary lung lesion and one brain metastasis each. DNA integrity number averaged 3.8 in both primary and metastatic specimens, with no significant difference between sites. In this study, the TCR beta CDR3 repertoires of fully resected primary non-small cell lung cancers were compared with those of paired brain metastases. The median age of the patients at first diagnosis was over 55 years, and the group included 8 or 9 males and 11 to 12 females. Eighteen of the 20 patients received no interval therapy between primary and metastasis resection. Study-wide findings and limitations: Most clones were specific to a single lesion, and paired lesions overlapped only to a limited degree (mean Morisita index 0.23). In brain metastases, the ten most abundant clones accounted for a significantly larger fraction of the repertoire than in primaries, a finding that suggests clonal expansion. It was not possible to control for the effects of preoperative corticosteroids on T cell infiltration in brain metastases. Brain metastases had significantly fewer unique productive clones than paired primaries (median about 1,500 versus 4,200). DNA fragmentation in FFPE samples may have prevented retrieval of the complete infiltrating T cell repertoire.

The CDR3 numbers 12 residues from cysteine through phenylalanine. The read is trimmed to its CDR3 DNA, 36 bases read in frame from base 1. Trimming costs V 1 base and J 3 bases, and their ends lie 5 bases apart. From the germline V gene, CDR1 is SGHRS and CDR2 is YFSETQ. A remark on this clone: Its antigen target is currently unknown. Per-base qualities were not stored, and no clone one base away is much larger.

Between roughly 2 and 4.92 ug genomic DNA was input per sample, with paired samples receiving equal DNA input. TCR beta libraries were built with the immunoSEQ hsTCRbeta Kit using multiplexed V and J gene primers in two PCR steps. Pooled libraries, together with positive and negative controls, were sequenced on an Illumina MiSeq with a 100-cycle paired-end protocol. In the authors' own workflow: Raw data were processed by the immunoSEQ vendor into normalized, annotated TCR beta repertoire reports. Richness was defined as unique clones by nucleotide sequence, and total richness was extrapolated with the iChao1 and Efron-Thisted estimators. To characterize and compare the paired lesions, the analysis used Pielou's evenness, Simpson's index, the proportional abundance of the top-ten clones, and the Morisita overlap index. TCRdb retrieved this table from immuneACCESS and kept in-frame rearrangements only. Not all clones are present; in checked studies, unresolved V genes account for under half, and no reason is known for the remainder. V and J calls plus clone size are reproduced from that table; the DNA served to infer D and trimming. The sample table lists thousands of clones, about 88% of them with a count of one. Approximately 5.8% of the sample comes from the top ten.

Patients underwent resection for synchronous oligometastatic disease or delayed recurrence of a solitary brain metastasis. To avoid including cancers other than NSCLC, any patient with a history of multiple malignancies was excluded. Using marked H&E slides as a guide, tumor areas were macrodissected from about five unstained 8.5 to 10 um sections that had been deparaffinized. All specimens were fixed in formalin and embedded in paraffin (FFPE). The AllPrep DNA/RNA FFPE Kit was used for extraction of genomic DNA. This chain is built from TRBV5-1 and TRBJ2-7; too little of a D gene remains to name it. The TCR was taken from a woman aged 50 to 60 with non-small cell lung cancer. The sequenced sample was tumor tissue from the primary lung tumor. Taken with the paper, the label for cell subset or site translates to: primary lung cancer lesion. The sequence in DNA is TGCGCCAGCAGCTTGATAGACTACGAGCAGTACTTC. The encoded protein is CASSLIDYEQYF.